The subject of this entry is one T cell receptor (beta chain). Its antigen is not identified. Assay used: immunoSEQ multiplex PCR; TCRdb lists only in-frame clones, some missing. The sample consists of 40,000 or so clones, 65% to 90% of them appearing once. The CDR3 length is 14 residues. In germline, CDR1 is WSHSY, CDR2 SAAADI. V was pared by 6 bases and J by 3 bases, with 14 bases between. The data stem from a study of lymphopenia after photon versus proton radiotherapy. Notes on the study in general: Post-nadir TCR diversity decline inversely tracked overall survival among those who died. Relative stability marked proton patients; photon patients lost diversity and naive cells. Oligoclonal CD8+ Temra expansion after nadir drove photon patients' diversity drop.

The sequences come from peripheral blood, collected from a patient treated with photon-based radiotherapy. The rearrangement links TRBV10-2 to TRBJ1-2, with D perhaps matching TRBD1 (5 bases). The receptor's source is a man aged 35 to 55 with gastric cancer. The CDR3 bases are TGCGCCAGCAGGACATCCCAGGGCGACTATGGCTACACCTTC. Translating it yields CASRTSQGDYGYTF.